Sequencing of this TCR beta chain was carried out in a study of cytomegalovirus exposure and HLA in healthy donors. Assay used: immunoSEQ multiplex PCR; TCRdb lists only in-frame clones, some missing. The sample has roughly 100,000 clones, about 88% seen once; the top ten hold over 3%. The length of the CDR3 is 14 residues. Germline-derived CDR1 and CDR2 are SQVTM and ANQGSEA. J gave up 8 bases and V 1 base, and 2 bases lay outside the gene matches. Findings and caveats of the study: Specific recognition of CMV antigens was confirmed in vitro for three chains (all CMV-associated). The study found most TCR sequences rare, yet found some public TCRs in many donors. The study listed approximately 160 cytomegalovirus-associated TCR beta chains. The TCR clusters that emerged in the first cohort tended, a later analysis found, to co-occur in the 110 or so validation repertoires.

As for this clone: Antigen specificity is unknown.

Sequencing input: PBMCs. The rearrangement joins TRBV29-1 to TRBJ1-4, with 12 bases matching TRBD1. The source of this sequence is a woman between 18 and 29 years old in good health and CMV-seropositive. The CDR3 coding sequence is TGCAGCGTTGAAGGAGGGACAGGGGGCGAAAAACTGTTTTTT. This codes for CSVEGGTGGEKLFF.